A single sample is the source of the 14 T cell receptor beta chains below, sequenced in a study of shared clonotypes between healthy human individuals. TCRdb's copy holds only in-frame clones and misses some; the assay was immunoSEQ multiplex PCR. The sample includes 2 million to 3 million clones, approximately 93% of them seen just once. Input material: naive CD4+ T cells from PBMCs. Subset of the sample: CD45RA+ positively selected. These receptors were collected from a man between 18 and 35 years old in good health. Some clones in this sample may be carry-over from other donors' samples.

This clone has just one count. The chain carries TRBV11-2 and TRBJ2-7, with 13 bases matching TRBD2. J was trimmed by 6 bases and V by 1 base; bases with no gene match: 6. This CDR3 has 16 residues. The germline CDR1 and CDR2 sequences are SGHAT and FQNNGV. CDR3 in amino acids: CASSLALAGGLVEQYF. CDR3 nucleotide sequence: TGTGCCAGCAGCTTAGCACTAGCGGGAGGGCTCGTCGAGCAGTACTTC.

The chain has TRBV30 and TRBJ2-3, with 12 bases matching TRBD2. V was pared by 3 bases and J by 9 bases, with 4 bases of the junction left unmatched. The CDR3 is 13 residues long. Germline V gene lookup returns CDR1 GTSNPN and CDR2 SVGIG (reference sequence). The CDR3 region has the DNA TGTGCCTGGAGCCGGACTAGCGGGGCGACGCAGTATTTT. Residues: CAWSRTSGATQYF.

The rearrangement uses TRBV2 and TRBJ1-1; unclear D gene. Germline values: CDR1 SNHLY, CDR2 FYNNEI. CDR3 length equals 13 residues. The germline V and J ends were trimmed by 4 bases and 11 bases, with 17 bases remaining between them. The CDR3 nucleotides are TGTGCCAGCAGTGGGACGGGAGAAGGTGGGGCTTTCTTT. Its protein is CASSGTGEGGAFF.

The rearrangement uses TRBV28 and TRBJ2-5; a possible D gene is TRBD1 (6 bases). Germline loops: CDR1 MDHEN, CDR2 SYDVKM. Trimming pared 5 bases from V and 6 bases from J, leaving 22 bases between. This CDR3 is 16 amino acids long. The CDR3 sequence: CASSPNGQSGRQTQYF. Here the CDR3 DNA reads TGTGCCAGCAGTCCGAACGGACAGTCTGGGCGGCAGACCCAGTACTTC.

This rearrangement joins TRBV27 to TRBJ2-6, with 7 bases matching TRBD1. Germline V gene lookup returns CDR1 MNHEY and CDR2 SMNVEV (reference sequence). Trimming took 6 bases from V and 4 from J; bases not matched to a gene: 6. The CDR3 is 15 amino acids. The CDR3 loop is CASRTDRAGANVLTF. The CDR3 region has the DNA TGTGCCAGCAGGACTGACAGGGCCGGGGCCAACGTCCTGACTTTC.

This chain uses TRBV4-2 with TRBJ1-4, with D hard to call. The germline V gene has CDR1 LGHNA and CDR2 YNFKEQ. This CDR3 region has 13 residues. Between the trimmed V and J ends, which lost 0 bases and 6 bases, there was a span of 5 bases. CDR3 DNA: TGTGCCAGCAGCCAAGACATATATGAAAAACTGTTTTTT. The encoded protein is CASSQDIYEKLFF.

The DNA for the CDR3 is TGTGCCAGCAGTGCCACAGGGGTGGGTGGTATAGAGACCCAGTACTTC. It is translated as CASSATGVGGIETQYF. The chain carries TRBV6-1 and TRBJ2-5; 7 positions agree with TRBD1. In germline, CDR1 is MNHNS, CDR2 SASEGT. CDR3 size: 16 residues. V gave up 4 bases and J gave up 4 bases; unmatched junction bases: 12.

The chain is built from TRBV2 and TRBJ1-6, with D possibly being TRBD1 (6 bases). V was cut by 7 bases and J by 6 bases, with 16 bases left in between. Germline V CDR1 and CDR2: SNHLY, FYNNEI. CDR3 length equals 15 residues. CDR3 protein: CASTSERTVNSPLHF. The CDR3, as DNA: TGTGCCAGCACCTCGGAGCGGACAGTTAATTCACCCCTCCACTTT.

This chain links TRBV5-5 with TRBJ2-1; D remains ambiguous. Germline V gives CDR1 SGHKS, CDR2 YYEKEE (reference sequence). Trimming removed 0 bases from V and 0 bases from J, with 7 bases in between. This CDR3 comprises 15 residues. In DNA form, the CDR3 reads TGTGCCAGCAGCTTGGTCCGAAGCTCCTACAATGAGCAGTTCTTC. It specifies CASSLVRSSYNEQFF.

The CDR3 nucleotides are TGTGCCAGCAGCTTGAGGGACAGGGGGGACACCATATATTTT. It translates to CASSLRDRGDTIYF. The chain employs TRBV7-9 and TRBJ1-3; 11 bases map to TRBD1. Germline lookup yields CDR1 SEHNR and CDR2 FQNEAQ (reference sequence). The CDR3 length is 14 residues. The J segment lost 8 bases and the V segment lost 3 bases, leaving 3 bases of the junction unmatched.

The chain has TRBV7-7 and TRBJ2-7; unclear D gene. The V gene's germline CDR1 is SSHAT and CDR2 FNYEAQ (reference sequence). The CDR3 spans 13 residues. V was cut by 4 bases and J by 7 bases, with 14 bases left in between. DNA for the CDR3: TGTGCCAGCAGCTCAGGAGTTTTGGGAGAGCAGTACTTC. Translating gives CASSSGVLGEQYF.

This rearrangement joins TRBV7-2 to TRBJ2-3, with D hard to call. The CDR3 covers 19 residues. V was trimmed by 6 bases and J by 5 bases, leaving 30 bases between them. Germline CDR1 and CDR2: SGHTA and FQGNSA. CDR3 DNA: TGTGCCAGCAGTCATAGTACCAAGCCAGTCGTGGTTCCCAAAGATACGCAGTATTTT. Translation: CASSHSTKPVVVPKDTQYF.

This clone was recorded only once. The CDR3, as DNA: TGTGCCAGTAAGGTGGACCCGGGAACAGATACGCAGTATTTT. The encoded protein is CASKVDPGTDTQYF. The J gene is TRBJ2-3, the V gene TRBV5-4; tentative D call: TRBD2 (5 bases). The CDR3 sequence is 14 residues long. Trimming stripped 8 bases from V and 3 bases from J, with 16 bases between. Germline CDR1 SGHNT, CDR2 YYREEE (reference sequence).

The V and J genes are TRBV7-3 and TRBJ1-1; D gene ambiguous. CDR3 length equals 15 residues. Per germline, CDR1 SGHTA and CDR2 FQGTGA. V was trimmed by 5 bases and J by 4 bases, leaving 17 bases between them. The DNA of the CDR3 is TGTGCCAGCAGCCCCGGAGCTCGGGCAGGCACTGAAGCTTTCTTT. It yields the protein CASSPGARAGTEAFF. The variable domain in full, completed from reference TRBV7-3 and TRBJ1-1, reads GAGVSQTPSNKVTEKGKYVELRCDPISGHTALYWYRQSLGQGPEFLIYFQGTGAADDSGLPNDRFFAVRPEGSVSTLKIQRTERGDSAVYLCASSPGARAGTEAFFGQGTRLTVV.